A selection of T cell receptor beta chains follows, all from one sample in a study of cytotoxic CD8 clonotypes in ibrutinib-treated CLL. Clones were read by immunoSEQ multiplex PCR, and TCRdb kept only the in-frame ones, dropping some. The table has 250,000 to 350,000 clones, roughly four fifths seen once. Sequencing was performed on PBMCs, taken at disease progression, from a patient treated with ibrutinib. These receptor sequences come from a human donor with chronic lymphocytic leukemia. The CDR3 runs from the conserved cysteine through the conserved F or W. A D gene is named only where the DNA matches it firmly. Clone size is not always given. Where it is, it says once, few, many or a class for expanded clones.

D: NA
size: NA
J: TRBJ2-7
V: TRBV11-2
DNA: TGTGCCAGCAGCTTACGCCGGACCTACGAGCAGTACTTC
CDR3: CASSLRRTYEQYF

D: NA
size: NA
J: TRBJ2-6
V: TRBV13
DNA: TGTGCCAGCAAGGAGTACGGGGCCAACGTCCTGACTTTC
CDR3: CASKEYGANVLTF

D: TRBD2
size: NA
J: TRBJ2-7
V: TRBV2
DNA: TGTGCCAGTATCGGGACTAGCGCCTACGAGCAGTACTTC
CDR3: CASIGTSAYEQYF

D: TRBD2
size: few
J: TRBJ2-7
V: TRBV5-1
DNA: TGCGCCAGCAGCTTAACGGGACTAGCGGGAGGCGAGCAGTACTTC
CDR3: CASSLTGLAGGEQYF

D: NA
size: few
J: TRBJ1-3
V: TRBV28
DNA: TGTGCCAGCAGTCCCGGGGGTGGAAACACCATATATTTT
CDR3: CASSPGGGNTIYF

D: NA
size: NA
J: TRBJ2-1
V: TRBV4-1
DNA: TGCGCCAGCAGCCAAGTACAGGCGCACAATGAGCAGTTCTTC
CDR3: CASSQVQAHNEQFF

D: TRBD1
size: NA
J: TRBJ1-5
V: TRBV10-3
DNA: TGTGCCGTCACAGGGGGCGAAGGATATCAGCCCCAGCATTTT
CDR3: CAVTGGEGYQPQHF

D: TRBD1
size: NA
J: TRBJ1-2
V: TRBV9
DNA: TGTGCCAGCAGCGCCCGGGACAGTTCCCGCTACACCTTC
CDR3: CASSARDSSRYTF

D: NA
size: once
J: TRBJ2-2
V: TRBV6-5
DNA: TGTGCCAGCAGTTACTTACAGGGTCCCGGGGAGCTGTTTTTT
CDR3: CASSYLQGPGELFF

D: NA
size: NA
J: TRBJ2-5
V: TRBV20-1
DNA: TGCAGTGCTTTTATGGGGACCCAGTACTTC
CDR3: CSAFMGTQYF

D: NA
size: NA
J: TRBJ2-5
V: TRBV20-1
DNA: TGCAGTGCTAGCCAACACGAGACCCAGTACTTC
CDR3: CSASQHETQYF

D: TRBD2
size: NA
J: TRBJ2-6
V: TRBV6-1
DNA: TGTGCCAGCAGTGGGGGAGGGAGTGCTGGGGCCAACGTCCTGACTTTC
CDR3: CASSGGGSAGANVLTF

D: TRBD2
size: NA
J: TRBJ2-1
V: TRBV7-9
DNA: TGTGCCAGCAGCCCCACTAGCGGGGGTTACAATGAGCAGTTCTTC
CDR3: CASSPTSGGYNEQFF

D: TRBD1
size: once
J: TRBJ1-1
V: TRBV29-1
DNA: TGCAGCGTTGTCGACAGGGTGACTGAAGCTTTCTTT
CDR3: CSVVDRVTEAFF

D: TRBD2
size: few
J: TRBJ2-7
V: TRBV4-1
DNA: TGCGCCAGCAGCCAACGTCTAGCGGGAGTGAGTCCGACCTACGAGCAGTACTTC
CDR3: CASSQRLAGVSPTYEQYF

D: TRBD1
size: NA
J: TRBJ1-2
V: TRBV2
DNA: TGTGCCAGACGACAGGGGCGCCATGGCTACACCTTC
CDR3: CARRQGRHGYTF

D: NA
size: NA
J: TRBJ2-3
V: TRBV4-3
DNA: TGCGCCAGCAGCCAATTCAGCGGGAGCACAGATACGCAGTATTTT
CDR3: CASSQFSGSTDTQYF

D: TRBD1
size: NA
J: TRBJ1-2
V: TRBV5-6
DNA: TGTGCCAGCAGCGTCGGACAGGGCTATGGCTACACCTTC
CDR3: CASSVGQGYGYTF

D: TRBD1
size: NA
J: TRBJ1-4
V: TRBV4-3
DNA: TGCGCCAGCAGCCACGCCAACGACAGGGGAGGTGAAAAACTGTTTTTT
CDR3: CASSHANDRGGEKLFF

D: NA
size: many
J: TRBJ2-3
V: TRBV11-2
DNA: TGTGCCAGCAGCTTAGTGCCAGATACGCAGTATTTT
CDR3: CASSLVPDTQYF

D: NA
size: NA
J: TRBJ2-7
V: TRBV5-1
DNA: TGCGCCAGCAGCCGGGGACGCACCTACGAGCAGTACTTC
CDR3: CASSRGRTYEQYF

D: NA
size: NA
J: TRBJ2-5
V: TRBV2
DNA: TGTGCCAGCAGTGAATCTACGGGAGAGACCCAGTACTTC
CDR3: CASSESTGETQYF